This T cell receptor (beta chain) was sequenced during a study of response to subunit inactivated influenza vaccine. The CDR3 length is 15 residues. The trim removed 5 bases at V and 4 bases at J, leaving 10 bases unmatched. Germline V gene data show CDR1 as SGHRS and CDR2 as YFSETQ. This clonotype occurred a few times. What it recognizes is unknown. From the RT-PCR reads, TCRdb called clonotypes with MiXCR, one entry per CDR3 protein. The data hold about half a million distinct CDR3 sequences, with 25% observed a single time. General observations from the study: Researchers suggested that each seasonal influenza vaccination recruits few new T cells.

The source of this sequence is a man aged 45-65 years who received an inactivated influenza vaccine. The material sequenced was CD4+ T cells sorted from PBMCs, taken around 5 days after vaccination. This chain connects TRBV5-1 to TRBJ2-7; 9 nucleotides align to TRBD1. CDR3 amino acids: CASSLGQGVLYEQYF. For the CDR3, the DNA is TGCGCCAGCAGTCTGGGACAGGGTGTGTTATACGAGCAGTACTTC.